The 32 T cell receptor beta chains below were found in one sample sequenced in a study of OX40 agonist ivuxolimab in advanced cancers. Only in-frame clones appear in the TCRdb table, and some are missing; sequencing was by immunoSEQ multiplex PCR. In the table there are some 96,000 clones, about 91% of which are singletons. The sequenced sample was CD4+ or CD8+ T cells sorted from blood, obtained in a trial of the OX40 agonist ivuxolimab. All receptors derive from an adult with an advanced solid tumor such as melanoma, head and neck, liver or kidney cancer.

This chain uses TRBV7-9 with TRBJ2-7, with a tentative D call TRBD1 (6 bases). The germline V and J ends were trimmed by 3 bases and 1 base, with 13 bases remaining between them. The germline V gene has CDR1 SEHNR and CDR2 FQNEAQ (reference sequence). This CDR3 region has 15 residues. The CDR3 loop is CASSFMLGGSYEQYF. Here the CDR3 DNA reads TGTGCCAGCAGCTTTATGCTAGGGGGATCCTACGAGCAGTACTTC.

The chain combines TRBV7-2 with TRBJ1-1; possible D gene TRBD1, 6 bases. The CDR3 sequence is 14 residues long. V shed 5 bases and J shed 0 bases, with 10 bases lying between them. Germline CDR1 SGHTA, CDR2 FQGNSA. The CDR3 bases are TGTGCCAGCAGCGGAACAGGGTTGAACACTGAAGCTTTCTTT. Translation: CASSGTGLNTEAFF.

The gene calls are TRBV28 and TRBJ2-1, with D possibly matching TRBD1 (5 bases). CDR1 MDHEN and CDR2 SYDVKM come from the germline V gene. The V gene lost 3 bases and the J gene lost 4 bases, with 13 bases spanning the gap. The CDR3 has 15 amino acids. The CDR3 nucleotides read TGTGCCAGCAGTTTGGGGCCCGAGCCTTACAATGAGCAGTTCTTC. It yields the protein CASSLGPEPYNEQFF. The variable domain in full, with the rest retrieved from reference TRBV28 and TRBJ2-1, is DVKVTQSSRYLVKRTGEKVFLECVQDMDHENMFWYRQDPGLGLRLIYFSYDVKMKEKGDIPEGYSVSREKKERFSLILESASTNQTSMYLCASSLGPEPYNEQFFGPGTRLTVL.

This chain joins TRBV19 and TRBJ2-2; possibly TRBD2 for D (5 bases). The CDR3 loop spans 16 amino acids. CDR1 and CDR2 from the germline V gene are LNHDA and SQIVND (reference sequence). V was shortened by 0 bases and J by 3 bases, with 11 bases between the two germline ends. The CDR3 nucleotides are TGTGCCAGTAGTATAGATCTATGGGAGTACACCGGGGAGCTGTTTTTT. This encodes CASSIDLWEYTGELFF.

The rearrangement links TRBV30 to TRBJ1-4; D is possibly TRBD1 (6 bases). V lost 2 bases and J lost 4, with 11 bases in between. Germline loops: CDR1 GTSNPN, CDR2 SVGIG (reference sequence). The CDR3 length is 14 residues. CDR3 nucleotide sequence: TGTGCCTGGAGTCCCAGGACAGTTAATGAAAAACTGTTTTTT. Its translation is CAWSPRTVNEKLFF.

The rearrangement uses TRBV5-4 and TRBJ2-5; D gene ambiguous. Germline V gives CDR1 SGHNT, CDR2 YYREEE (reference sequence). V gave up 0 bases and J gave up 2 bases, with 11 bases separating them. The CDR3 covers 15 residues. CDR3 DNA sequence: TGTGCCAGCAGCTTGGCCGTTCGCAATCAAGAGACCCAGTACTTC. This codes for CASSLAVRNQETQYF.

This clone was recorded once. The chain combines TRBV28 with TRBJ1-5; the match to TRBD1 covers 9 bases. J was trimmed by 6 bases and V by 5 bases; bases with no gene match: 8. Germline values: CDR1 MDHEN, CDR2 SYDVKM. The CDR3 has 15 amino acids. CDR3 loop: CASSRDRVSRQPQHF. The CDR3 DNA follows: TGTGCCAGCAGTCGGGACAGGGTTTCCCGTCAGCCCCAGCATTTT. The full variable domain, its missing parts supplied by reference TRBV28 and TRBJ1-5, is DVKVTQSSRYLVKRTGEKVFLECVQDMDHENMFWYRQDPGLGLRLIYFSYDVKMKEKGDIPEGYSVSREKKERFSLILESASTNQTSMYLCASSRDRVSRQPQHFGDGTRLSIL.

This clone was picked up a small number of times. CDR3 coding DNA: TGTGCCAGCAGCTTAGGGGGGAACACCGGGGAGCTGTTTTTT. This translates into CASSLGGNTGELFF. The rearrangement uses TRBV7-2 and TRBJ2-2; D not resolved. The CDR3 consists of 14 residues. The germline gives CDR1 SGHTA, CDR2 FQGNSA. Trimming left V 1 base short and J 1 base short, with 4 bases between.

The chain carries TRBV5-4 and TRBJ2-1; 11 bases are a match to TRBD1. The ends lost 4 bases at V and 5 bases at J; junction bases unmatched: 5. The CDR3 is 15 residues long. The germline V gene has CDR1 SGHNT and CDR2 YYREEE (reference sequence). The CDR3 reads CASSIGQGADNEQFF. The CDR3 DNA is TGTGCCAGCAGCATTGGACAGGGGGCAGACAATGAGCAGTTCTTC.

This clone was recorded once. The CDR3 DNA follows: TGTGCCAGCAGAAGGACAGGGGTCACAGATACGCAGTATTTT. It codes for CASRRTGVTDTQYF. The chain uses TRBV2 and TRBJ2-3; 9 bases map to TRBD1. CDR3 length: 14 amino acids. Germline V CDR1 and CDR2: SNHLY, FYNNEI. Losses at the gene ends were 6 bases for V and 2 bases for J; bases not matched to a gene: 3.

V usage is TRBV5-1 and J usage is TRBJ2-2; either TRBD1 or TRBD2 may supply D (5 bases each). The CDR3 has 14 amino acids. The germline V and J ends were trimmed by 4 bases and 3 bases, with 10 bases remaining between them. Per the germline V gene, CDR1 is SGHRS and CDR2 is YFSETQ. In DNA form, the CDR3 reads TGCGCCAGCAGCCGGGACGTCCACACCGGGGAGCTGTTTTTT. The encoded protein is CASSRDVHTGELFF.

The J gene is TRBJ2-7, the V gene TRBV27; 8 bases match TRBD2. From germline, CDR1 is MNHEY and CDR2 SMNVEV (reference sequence). The CDR3 has 15 residues. The ends lost 4 bases at V and 4 bases at J; junction bases unmatched: 9. CDR3 region: CASSSLAGGRYEQYF. In DNA, the CDR3 is TGTGCCAGCAGTTCCCTAGCGGGCGGTCGGTACGAGCAGTACTTC.

The rearrangement links TRBV11-2 to TRBJ2-3, with 7 bases aligning to TRBD2. CDR1 is SGHAT and CDR2 is FQNNGV in the germline V gene. The CDR3 has 12 amino acids. V was clipped by 5 bases and J by 14 bases; unmatched bases: 10. The CDR3 region is CASSPTSASRYF. CDR3 in DNA: TGTGCCAGCAGCCCAACTAGCGCTTCACGGTATTTT.

The chain joins TRBV28 to TRBJ2-4, with D perhaps TRBD1 or TRBD2 (5 bases each). The CDR3 loop spans 14 amino acids. V shed 2 bases and J shed 0 bases, with 5 bases lying between them. CDR1 and CDR2 (germline): MDHEN, SYDVKM. The DNA of the CDR3 is TGTGCCAGCAGTTTAGGGGGAGCCAAAAACATTCAGTACTTC. Amino acid sequence: CASSLGGAKNIQYF.

V usage is TRBV4-2 and J usage is TRBJ1-5; D gene unclear. Trimming pared 1 base from V and 0 bases from J, leaving 10 bases between. The CDR3 sequence is 16 residues long. Germline values: CDR1 LGHNA, CDR2 YNFKEQ. In DNA, the CDR3 is TGTGCCAGCAGCCAAGGTGCAGCCCATAGCAATCAGCCCCAGCATTTT. This translates into CASSQGAAHSNQPQHF.

This rearrangement joins TRBV27 to TRBJ2-1; D uncertain. The CDR3 covers 12 residues. Germline-derived CDR1 and CDR2 are MNHEY and SMNVEV (reference sequence). V lost 7 bases to trimming and J lost 4 bases, with 8 bases between them. The CDR3 coding sequence is TGTGCCAGCACTGGCACTTACAATGAGCAGTTCTTC. Amino acids: CASTGTYNEQFF.

The V call is TRBV5-6, the J call TRBJ1-1; D is ambiguous. V gave up 5 bases and J gave up 1 base, with 12 bases separating them. The CDR3 consists of 14 residues. CDR1 SGHDT and CDR2 YYEEEE come from the germline V gene. The CDR3 loop is CASRNRHSNTEAFF. The DNA for the CDR3 is TGTGCCAGCAGGAATCGGCACTCGAACACTGAAGCTTTCTTT.

V and J are TRBV7-2 and TRBJ1-3; 7 nucleotides match TRBD1. This CDR3 contains 15 residues. The germline gives CDR1 SGHTA, CDR2 FQGNSA. Germline trimming cut 5 bases from V and 3 bases from J; bases unmatched to any gene: 7. The CDR3 DNA follows: TGTGCCAGCAGCCCAGGGGGGAAGGTTGGAAACACCATATATTTT. It is translated as CASSPGGKVGNTIYF.

The rearrangement joins TRBV19 to TRBJ2-7; weak D call: TRBD2 (7 bases). The CDR3 covers 16 residues. Germline loops: CDR1 LNHDA, CDR2 SQIVND (reference sequence). V lost 5 bases and J 4 bases, leaving 21 bases between the germline ends. The CDR3 loop reads CASSDLRGGSRYEQYF. CDR3 bases: TGTGCCAGTAGTGACCTCAGGGGCGGGAGTAGGTACGAGCAGTACTTC.

This chain links TRBV6-6 with TRBJ2-3; the D gene is possibly TRBD1 (6 bases). V lost 6 bases and J lost 2, with 9 bases in between. The germline V gene has CDR1 MNHNY and CDR2 SVGAGI (reference sequence). CDR3 length: 13 amino acids. The CDR3 DNA is TGTGCCAGCAGATGGGACATCACAGATACGCAGTATTTT. As protein: CASRWDITDTQYF.

V is TRBV6-5 and J is TRBJ1-4; tentatively, D is TRBD1 (5 bases). The germline CDR1 and CDR2 sequences are MNHEY and SVGAGI. The CDR3 is 16 amino acids. The ends were cut back, 0 bases at V and 8 bases at J, with 16 bases in the middle. CDR3 sequence (DNA): TGTGCCAGCAGTTACTCGAGTTGGCAGGGTGAGGAAAAACTGTTTTTT. Its translation is CASSYSSWQGEEKLFF.

This chain joins TRBV10-2 and TRBJ2-2; D is unresolved. The V gene's germline CDR1 is WSHSY and CDR2 SAAADI. CDR3 length equals 14 residues. Trimming stripped 4 bases from V and 5 bases from J, with 11 bases between. As DNA, the CDR3 is TGCGCCAGCAGTGCCCGGTCTATTACCGGGGAGCTGTTTTTT. Its translation: CASSARSITGELFF.

The V gene is TRBV10-3, the J gene TRBJ2-3; D gene ambiguous. Trimming removed 3 bases at V and 4 bases at J, with 8 bases between. This CDR3 is built from 13 residues. From germline, CDR1 is ENHRY and CDR2 SYGVKD. The CDR3 reads CAISDVSSDTQYF. The CDR3 region has the DNA TGTGCCATCAGTGATGTCAGCTCAGATACGCAGTATTTT.

The chain is built from TRBV28 and TRBJ2-7, with 9 bases aligning to TRBD1. V shed 2 bases, J shed 3 bases, and the junction held 8 bases outside the gene matches. The CDR3 has 16 residues. CDR1 MDHEN and CDR2 SYDVKM come from the germline V gene. The DNA for the CDR3 is TGTGCCAGCAGTTTACTTGGGACAGGGACCCACTACGAGCAGTACTTC. Translating it yields CASSLLGTGTHYEQYF.

The V gene is TRBV6-5, the J gene TRBJ1-1; D might be TRBD1 (6 bases). The V end was cut by 3 bases, the J end by 3 bases, with 8 bases between. The germline CDR1 and CDR2 sequences are MNHEY and SVGAGI. This CDR3 comprises 13 residues. CDR3 amino acids: CASSYKGDTEAFF. DNA for the CDR3: TGTGCCAGCAGTTATAAGGGGGACACTGAAGCTTTCTTT.

The rearrangement uses TRBV2 and TRBJ2-1; 10 positions match TRBD2. Germline CDR1 and CDR2: SNHLY and FYNNEI. V lost 4 bases and J lost 9; bases outside the gene matches: 9. The CDR3 covers 15 residues. The CDR3 coding sequence is TGTGCCAGCAGTGTTCGGCTAGCGGGAGCGGGTGAGCAGTTCTTC. Translation gives CASSVRLAGAGEQFF.

The chain links TRBV6-5 to TRBJ2-5; the D gene is possibly TRBD1 (5 bases). V was shortened by 8 bases and J by 4 bases, with 20 bases between the two germline ends. The CDR3 sequence is 15 residues long. Germline CDR1 is MNHEY and CDR2 is SVGAGI. DNA of the CDR3: TGTGCCAGCGCCCCGACAGCAAACCCCCGAGAGACCCAGTACTTC. Protein: CASAPTANPRETQYF.

This chain uses TRBV5-1 with TRBJ2-1, with 9 positions matching TRBD1. Trimming at V came to 5 bases and at J to 10 bases, leaving 10 bases not matched to a gene. The V gene's germline CDR1 is SGHRS and CDR2 YFSETQ. The CDR3 loop spans 14 amino acids. CDR3 sequence reads: CASRRTGDNDEQFF. Here the CDR3 DNA reads TGCGCCAGCAGACGGACAGGGGATAATGACGAGCAGTTCTTC.

The chain carries TRBV5-8 and TRBJ1-1; 7 positions match TRBD1. The junction had 8 bases not matched to a gene; V was cut back by 4 bases and J by 5 bases. CDR3 length: 14 residues. CDR1 SGHTS and CDR2 YDEGEE come from the germline V gene. CDR3 protein: CASSALGTATEAFF. CDR3 in DNA: TGTGCCAGCAGCGCTTTAGGGACAGCAACTGAAGCTTTCTTT.

The rearrangement joins TRBV18 to TRBJ1-1; D is unresolved. The germline V gene encodes CDR1 KGHSH and CDR2 LQKENI. This CDR3 comprises 12 residues. V lost 3 bases, J lost 5 bases, and 7 bases lay in between. CDR3 sequence: CASSPPGTEAFF. The CDR3 nucleotides read TGTGCCAGCTCACCCCCGGGGACTGAAGCTTTCTTT.

J is TRBJ2-1 and V is TRBV30; 8 bases match TRBD2. CDR3 length: 15 residues. V gave up 3 bases and J gave up 4 bases; unmatched junction bases: 8. The germline V gene has CDR1 GTSNPN and CDR2 SVGIG (reference sequence). The CDR3 region has the DNA TGTGCCTGGAGGTGGGCGGGACTAGGATACAATGAGCAGTTCTTC. Encoded protein: CAWRWAGLGYNEQFF.

This chain uses TRBV2 with TRBJ2-1; D unclear. Trimming left V 3 bases short and J 7 bases short, with 16 bases between. Per germline, CDR1 SNHLY and CDR2 FYNNEI. This CDR3 contains 15 residues. The CDR3 is CASSERTAFFNEQFF. The CDR3 nucleotides read TGTGCCAGCAGTGAGAGGACGGCCTTCTTTAATGAGCAGTTCTTC. The full variable domain, rest sourced from reference TRBV2 and TRBJ2-1, is EPEVTQTPSHQVTQMGQEVILRCVPISNHLYFYWYRQILGQKVEFLVSFYNNEISEKSEIFDDQFSVERPDGSNFTLKIRSTKLEDSAMYFCASSERTAFFNEQFFGPGTRLTVL.